This paragraph reports one T cell receptor (beta chain). This sample is part of a study of T-cell memory formation after mild COVID-19. V lost 1 base and J 3 bases, leaving 13 bases between the germline ends. The CDR3 runs 15 residues. From germline, CDR1 is SGHDN and CDR2 FVKESK. From the 5' RACE reads, TCRdb called clonotypes with MiXCR, one entry per CDR3 protein. The sample has 250,000 to 350,000 distinct CDR3 sequences, more than 15% seen once. Sequencing used PBMCs or a T cell subset sorted from them (not recorded which). The chain recombines TRBV14 with TRBJ2-7; TRBD2 might be the D (6 bases). The TCR originated in a young man who had mild COVID-19 (a few samples of this study predate the infection). Cell type and time point are not known. The CDR3 loop is CASSQVAPAGYEQYF. CDR3 sequence (DNA): TGTGCCAGCAGCCAAGTAGCTCCAGCGGGCTACGAGCAGTACTTC.